A single TCR beta chain is shown here with its context. The sample belongs to a study of T cell responses to AZD1222 COVID-19 vaccine. Data came from immunoSEQ multiplex PCR; TCRdb stores just in-frame clones and leaves some out. The sample has about 47,000 clones; around 77% are singletons. The V and J ends lost 7 bases and 7 bases respectively, with 20 bases between them. The length of the CDR3 is 14 residues. In germline, CDR1 is MDHEN, CDR2 SYDVKM. Sequencing used peripheral blood, obtained 28 days after the second dose of the MenACWY control vaccine. The origin of this receptor is an adult who received the MenACWY meningococcal vaccine as a control. The genes are TRBV28 and TRBJ2-7, with a possible D match to TRBD2 (6 bases). The CDR3 DNA follows: TGTGCCAGCACCCGTCCGGGAGTTATTAGGGAGCAGTACTTC. Translation: CASTRPGVIREQYF.